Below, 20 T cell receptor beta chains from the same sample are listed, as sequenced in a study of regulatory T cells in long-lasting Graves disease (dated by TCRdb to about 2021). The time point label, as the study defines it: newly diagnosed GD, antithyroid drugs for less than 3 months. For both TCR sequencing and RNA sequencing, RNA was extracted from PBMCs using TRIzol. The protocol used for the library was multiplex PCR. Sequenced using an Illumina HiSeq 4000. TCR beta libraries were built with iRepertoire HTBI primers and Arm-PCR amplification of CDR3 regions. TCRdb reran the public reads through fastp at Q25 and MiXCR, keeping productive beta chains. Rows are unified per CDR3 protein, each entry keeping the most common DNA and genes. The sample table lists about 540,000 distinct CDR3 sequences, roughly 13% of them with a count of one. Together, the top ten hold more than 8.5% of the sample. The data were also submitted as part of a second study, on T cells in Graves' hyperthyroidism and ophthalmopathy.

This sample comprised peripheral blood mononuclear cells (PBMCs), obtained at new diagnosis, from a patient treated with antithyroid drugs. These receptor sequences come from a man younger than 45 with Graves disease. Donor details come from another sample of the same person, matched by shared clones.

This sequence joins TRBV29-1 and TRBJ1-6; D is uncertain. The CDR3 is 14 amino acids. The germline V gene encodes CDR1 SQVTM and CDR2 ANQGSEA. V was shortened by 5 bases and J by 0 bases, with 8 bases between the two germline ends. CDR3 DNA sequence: TGCAGCGTTAGTGCGAGCTCCTATAATTCACCCCTCCACTTT. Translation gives CSVSASSYNSPLHF. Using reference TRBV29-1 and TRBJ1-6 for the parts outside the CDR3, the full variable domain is SAVISQKPSRDICQRGTSLTIQCQVDSQVTMMFWYRQQPGQSLTLIATANQGSEATYESGFVIDKFPISRPNLTFSTLTVSNMSPEDSSIYLCSVSASSYNSPLHFGNGTRLTVT.

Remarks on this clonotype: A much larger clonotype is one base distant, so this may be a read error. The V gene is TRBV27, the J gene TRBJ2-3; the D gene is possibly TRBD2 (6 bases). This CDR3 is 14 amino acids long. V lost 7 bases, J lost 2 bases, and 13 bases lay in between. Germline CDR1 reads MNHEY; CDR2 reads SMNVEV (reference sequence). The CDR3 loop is CASIRGLLTDTQYF. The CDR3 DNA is TGTGCCAGCATTCGGGGACTTCTCACAGATACGCAGTATTTT.

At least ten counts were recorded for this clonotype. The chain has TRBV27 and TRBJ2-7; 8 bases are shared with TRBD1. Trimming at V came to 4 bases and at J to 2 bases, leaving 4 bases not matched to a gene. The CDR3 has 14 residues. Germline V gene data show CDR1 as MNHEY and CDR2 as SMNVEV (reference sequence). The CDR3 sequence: CASSSLTGAYEQYF. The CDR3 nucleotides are TGTGCCAGCAGTTCCCTGACAGGGGCCTACGAGCAGTACTTC.

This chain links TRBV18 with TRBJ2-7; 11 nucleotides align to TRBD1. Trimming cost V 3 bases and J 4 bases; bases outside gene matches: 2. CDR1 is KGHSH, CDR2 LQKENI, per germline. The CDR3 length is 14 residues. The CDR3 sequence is CASSPGQGEYEQYF. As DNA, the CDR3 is TGTGCCAGCTCACCGGGACAGGGGGAATACGAGCAGTACTTC.

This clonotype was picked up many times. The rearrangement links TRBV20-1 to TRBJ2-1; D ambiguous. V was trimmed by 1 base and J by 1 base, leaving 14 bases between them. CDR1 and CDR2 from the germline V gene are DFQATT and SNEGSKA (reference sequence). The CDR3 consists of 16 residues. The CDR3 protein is CSARVFLAVSYNEQFF. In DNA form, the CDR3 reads TGCAGTGCTAGAGTGTTTTTGGCCGTATCCTACAATGAGCAGTTCTTC.

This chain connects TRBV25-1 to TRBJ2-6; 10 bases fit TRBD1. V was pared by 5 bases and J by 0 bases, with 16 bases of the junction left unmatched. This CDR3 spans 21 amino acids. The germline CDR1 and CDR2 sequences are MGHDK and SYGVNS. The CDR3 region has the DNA TGTGCCAGCAGTTCCCATGGACAGGGGGACCTTCGTTTCTCTGGGGCCAACGTCCTGACTTTC. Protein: CASSSHGQGDLRFSGANVLTF.

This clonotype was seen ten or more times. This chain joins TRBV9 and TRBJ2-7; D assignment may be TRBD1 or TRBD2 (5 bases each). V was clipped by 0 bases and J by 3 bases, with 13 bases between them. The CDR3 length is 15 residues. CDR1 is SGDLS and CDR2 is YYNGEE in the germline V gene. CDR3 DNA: TGTGCCAGCAGCGTAGACACAGGACTCGACTACGAGCAGTACTTC. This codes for CASSVDTGLDYEQYF.

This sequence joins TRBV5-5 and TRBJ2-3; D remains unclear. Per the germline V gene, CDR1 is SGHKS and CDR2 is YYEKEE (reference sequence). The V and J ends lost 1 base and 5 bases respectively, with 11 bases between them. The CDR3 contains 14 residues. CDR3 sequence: CASSLTGREDTQYF. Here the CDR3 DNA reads TGTGCCAGCAGCTTGACTGGAAGGGAAGATACGCAGTATTTT. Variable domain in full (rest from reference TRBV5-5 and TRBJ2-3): DAGVTQSPTHLIKTRGQQVTLRCSPISGHKSVSWYQQVLGQGPQFIFQYYEKEERGRGNFPDRFSARQFPNYSSELNVNALLLGDSALYLCASSLTGREDTQYFGPGTRLTVL.

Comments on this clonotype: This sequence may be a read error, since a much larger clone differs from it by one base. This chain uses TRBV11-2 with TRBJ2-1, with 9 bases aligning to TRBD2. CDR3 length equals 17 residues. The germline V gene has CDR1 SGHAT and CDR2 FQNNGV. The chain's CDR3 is CASSLSPTSGTYNGQFF. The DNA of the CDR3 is TGTGCCAGCAGCTTATCGCCGACTAGCGGCACCTACAATGGGCAGTTCTTC.

CDR3 amino acids: CASSPRKLAEVPQETQYF. CDR3 coding DNA: TGTGCCAGCAGCCCACGAAAGCTAGCGGAAGTACCCCAAGAGACCCAGTACTTC. The chain has TRBV11-2 and TRBJ2-5, with 7 bases aligning to TRBD2. CDR1 and CDR2 from the germline V gene are SGHAT and FQNNGV. V lost 5 bases to trimming and J lost 1 base; unmatched junction nucleotides: 16. CDR3 length: 18 amino acids.

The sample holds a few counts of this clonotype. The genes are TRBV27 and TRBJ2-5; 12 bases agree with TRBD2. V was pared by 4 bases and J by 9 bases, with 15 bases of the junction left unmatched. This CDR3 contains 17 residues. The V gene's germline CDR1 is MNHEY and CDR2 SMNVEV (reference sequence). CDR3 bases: TGTGCCAGCAGTTCTAACCGACTGAGACTAGCGGGAGAATCCCAGTACTTC. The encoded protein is CASSSNRLRLAGESQYF.

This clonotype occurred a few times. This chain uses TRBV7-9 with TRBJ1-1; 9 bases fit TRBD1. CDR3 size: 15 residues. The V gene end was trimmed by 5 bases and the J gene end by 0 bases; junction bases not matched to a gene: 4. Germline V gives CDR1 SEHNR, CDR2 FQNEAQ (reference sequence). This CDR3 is CASSQRQGVNTEAFF. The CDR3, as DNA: TGTGCCAGCAGCCAAAGACAGGGGGTGAACACTGAAGCTTTCTTT.

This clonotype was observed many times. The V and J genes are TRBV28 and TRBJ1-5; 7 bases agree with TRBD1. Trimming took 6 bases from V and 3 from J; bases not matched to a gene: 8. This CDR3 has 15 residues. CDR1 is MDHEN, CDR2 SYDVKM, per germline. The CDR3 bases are TGTGCCAGCAGCAGTCCGGGACAGTACAATCAGCCCCAGCATTTT. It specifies CASSSPGQYNQPQHF.

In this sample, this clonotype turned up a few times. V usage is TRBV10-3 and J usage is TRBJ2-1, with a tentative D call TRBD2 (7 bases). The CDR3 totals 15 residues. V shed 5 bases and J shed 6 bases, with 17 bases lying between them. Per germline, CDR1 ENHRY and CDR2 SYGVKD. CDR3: CAISPEGGPVNEQFF. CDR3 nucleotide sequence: TGTGCCATCAGTCCGGAGGGGGGGCCGGTCAATGAGCAGTTCTTC.

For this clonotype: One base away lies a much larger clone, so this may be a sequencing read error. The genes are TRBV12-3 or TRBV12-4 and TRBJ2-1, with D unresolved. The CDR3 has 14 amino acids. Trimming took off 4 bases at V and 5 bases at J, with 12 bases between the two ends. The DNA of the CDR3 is TGTGCCAGCAGTTGCTTGGACCGAGACAATGAGCAGTTCTTC. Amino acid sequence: CASSCLDRDNEQFF.

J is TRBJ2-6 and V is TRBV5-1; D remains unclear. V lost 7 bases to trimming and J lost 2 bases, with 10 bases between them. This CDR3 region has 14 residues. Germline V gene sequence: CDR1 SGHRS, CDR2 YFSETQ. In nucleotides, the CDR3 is TGCGCCAGCTCCGAGAGCACTGGGGCCAACGTCCTGACTTTC. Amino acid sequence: CASSESTGANVLTF.

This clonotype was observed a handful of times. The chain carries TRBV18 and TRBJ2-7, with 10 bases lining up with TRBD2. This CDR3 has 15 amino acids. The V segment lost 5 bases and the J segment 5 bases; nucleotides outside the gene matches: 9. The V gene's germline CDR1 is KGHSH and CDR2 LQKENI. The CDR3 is CASSTLLAGPHEQYF. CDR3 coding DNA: TGTGCCAGCTCAACATTACTAGCGGGACCCCACGAGCAGTACTTC.

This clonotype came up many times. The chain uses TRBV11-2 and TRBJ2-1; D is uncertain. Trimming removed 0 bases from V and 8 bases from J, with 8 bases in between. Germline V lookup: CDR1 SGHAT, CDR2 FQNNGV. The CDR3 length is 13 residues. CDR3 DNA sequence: TGTGCCAGCAGCTTAGAGGGTGCCGATGAGCAGTTCTTC. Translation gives CASSLEGADEQFF.

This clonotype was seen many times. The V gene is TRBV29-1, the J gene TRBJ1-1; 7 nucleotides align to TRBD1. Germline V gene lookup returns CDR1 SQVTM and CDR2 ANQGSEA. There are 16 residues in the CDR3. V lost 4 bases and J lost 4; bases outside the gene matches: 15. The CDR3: CSVGGGYRGPSTEAFF. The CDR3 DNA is TGCAGCGTTGGAGGGGGGTACAGGGGTCCGTCCACTGAAGCTTTCTTT.

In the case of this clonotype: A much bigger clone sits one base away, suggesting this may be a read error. The CDR3 sequence: CASLGTGGYEQFF. The CDR3 coding sequence is TGTGCCAGCCTGGGGACAGGGGGCTACGAGCAGTTCTTC. This chain connects TRBV12-3 or TRBV12-4 to TRBJ2-1; 12 nucleotides agree with TRBD1. V lost 8 bases to trimming and J lost 10 bases; unmatched junction nucleotides: 6. The CDR3 is 13 amino acids.